The 16 T cell receptor beta chains below were found in one sample sequenced in a study of shared clonotypes between healthy human individuals. Here immunoSEQ multiplex PCR was the method, and the copy in TCRdb shows in-frame clones only, minus some. The sample has roughly 1 million clones; 65% to 75% are singletons. The sequenced material came from memory CD4+ T cells sorted from blood. Specified subset: CD45RA-negative fraction. These receptors originate from a man aged 18-30 years in good health.

The genes are TRBV6-6 and TRBJ2-7; 9 bases are shared with TRBD1. Germline V CDR1 and CDR2: MNHNY, SVGAGI (reference sequence). The V segment lost 5 bases and the J segment 5 bases; nucleotides outside the gene matches: 10. The CDR3 consists of 15 residues. CDR3: CASSDTGTGSNEQYF. Here the CDR3 DNA reads TGTGCCAGCAGTGACACCGGGACAGGGTCCAACGAGCAGTACTTC.

V usage is TRBV27 and J usage is TRBJ1-3; a possible D gene is TRBD1 (5 bases). The CDR3 spans 14 residues. The V end lost 5 bases, the J end lost 7 bases, and 15 bases lay between the germline ends. From germline, CDR1 is MNHEY and CDR2 SMNVEV (reference sequence). DNA for the CDR3: TGTGCCAGCAGTCAACGCGGGGGGTCGAACACCATATATTTT. Protein sequence: CASSQRGGSNTIYF.

V gene TRBV7-9 combines with J gene TRBJ2-7, with 8 positions matching TRBD2. The CDR3 consists of 14 residues. Per the germline V gene, CDR1 is SEHNR and CDR2 is FQNEAQ (reference sequence). V was pared by 5 bases and J by 2 bases, with 5 bases of the junction left unmatched. For the CDR3, the DNA is TGTGCCAGCAGCCCATCGGGGGGGACCTACGAGCAGTACTTC. The encoded protein is CASSPSGGTYEQYF.

The chain carries TRBV7-9 and TRBJ2-7, with no clear D. Germline V gives CDR1 SEHNR, CDR2 FQNEAQ (reference sequence). The CDR3 runs to 14 residues. V was clipped by 0 bases and J by 4 bases, with 10 bases between them. Here the CDR3 reads CASSLAPHGYEQYF. The CDR3 nucleotides read TGTGCCAGCAGCTTAGCCCCGCACGGATACGAGCAGTACTTC.

This chain uses TRBV7-8 with TRBJ2-5, with TRBD2 identical over 9 bases. Trimming took 5 bases from V and 1 from J; bases not matched to a gene: 8. The CDR3 loop spans 16 amino acids. Germline CDR1 SGHVS, CDR2 FQNEAQ. Written as DNA, the CDR3 is TGTGCCAGCAGCGGGGTAGCGGGAGCGGTCCAAGAGACCCAGTACTTC. It codes for CASSGVAGAVQETQYF.

V and J are TRBV28 and TRBJ1-2; the match to TRBD1 covers 9 bases. The CDR3 has 16 amino acids. CDR1 is MDHEN and CDR2 is SYDVKM in the germline V gene. V shed 8 bases, J shed 5 bases, and the junction held 15 bases outside the gene matches. CDR3 sequence reads: CASAPSSRDRDYGYTF. CDR3 DNA sequence: TGTGCCAGCGCACCATCCTCCAGGGACAGGGATTATGGCTACACCTTC.

This clone was recorded many times. The chain is built from TRBV4-1 and TRBJ1-2, with D tentatively TRBD1 (5 bases). This CDR3 comprises 15 residues. Germline CDR1 reads MGHRA; CDR2 reads YSYEKL. The V end was cut by 4 bases, the J end by 7 bases, with 19 bases between. This chain's CDR3 is CASSPEDKGLRGYTF. The CDR3 region has the DNA TGCGCCAGCAGCCCCGAGGACAAGGGGCTTCGTGGCTACACCTTC.

J is TRBJ1-1 and V is TRBV6-1; no definite D call. This CDR3 has 12 residues. From germline, CDR1 is MNHNS and CDR2 SASEGT. V lost 7 bases to trimming and J lost 1 base, with 7 bases between them. In nucleotides, the CDR3 is TGTGCCAGCAAAAGGGAGAACACTGAAGCTTTCTTT. It specifies CASKRENTEAFF.

V gene TRBV7-8 combines with J gene TRBJ1-1; D call uncertain. From germline, CDR1 is SGHVS and CDR2 FQNEAQ. V shed 1 base and J shed 1 base, with 7 bases lying between them. The CDR3 is 14 residues long. The DNA for the CDR3 is TGTGCCAGCAGCTTAGGGGGTTCGAACACTGAAGCTTTCTTT. Translating it yields CASSLGGSNTEAFF.

Comment on this clone: Sequence at one end of the junction differs from germline and may be a read error. This CDR3 is also generated by other DNA sequences in the sample. CDR3 sequence: CASSLAPESYEQYF. Here the CDR3 DNA reads TGTGCCAGCAGCCTAGCCCCGGAGAGCTACGAGCAGTACTTC. The rearrangement uses TRBV7-9 and TRBJ2-7, with a weak D call TRBD2 (5 bases). Germline loops: CDR1 SEHNR, CDR2 FQNEAQ (reference sequence). This CDR3 region has 14 residues.

The chain couples TRBV6-5 to TRBJ2-7; 7 nucleotides match TRBD2. This CDR3 is built from 14 residues. Germline CDR1 is MNHEY and CDR2 is SVGAGI. V dropped 7 bases and J dropped 4; count of bases not matched to a gene: 10. The CDR3 is CASTLTSIGYEQYF. The CDR3 nucleotides are TGTGCCAGCACCTTGACTAGCATCGGGTACGAGCAGTACTTC.

This clone was counted a single time. V is TRBV15 and J is TRBJ2-7; 8 positions agree with TRBD2. Germline lookup yields CDR1 LNHNV and CDR2 YYDKDF (reference sequence). CDR3 length: 16 amino acids. Trimming removed 5 bases from V and 5 bases from J; junction bases left unmatched: 14. The CDR3 spells CATSRFTGLATHEQYF. The CDR3, as DNA: TGTGCCACCAGCCGGTTCACTGGACTAGCTACCCACGAGCAGTACTTC.

There are a few counts of this clone. The gene calls are TRBV5-6 and TRBJ2-1, with TRBD2 as a possible D gene (6 bases). Germline V lookup: CDR1 SGHDT, CDR2 YYEEEE. The CDR3 consists of 16 residues. V lost 4 bases, J lost 6 bases, and 20 bases lay in between. CDR3: CASSPTGTGGSNEQFF. Here the CDR3 DNA reads TGTGCCAGCAGCCCCACTGGGACTGGTGGGAGCAATGAGCAGTTCTTC. Together with reference TRBV5-6 and TRBJ2-1, the CDR3 gives the full variable domain: DAGVTQSPTHLIKTRGQQVTLRCSPKSGHDTVSWYQQALGQGPQFIFQYYEEEERQRGNFPDRFSGHQFPNYSSELNVNALLLGDSALYLCASSPTGTGGSNEQFFGPGTRLTVL.

The genes are TRBV18 and TRBJ1-2, with D unclear. Trimming removed 2 bases at V and 6 bases at J, with 13 bases between. In germline, CDR1 is KGHSH, CDR2 LQKENI. The CDR3 covers 14 residues. CDR3 in amino acids: CASSPTALNHGYTF. CDR3 in DNA: TGTGCCAGCTCACCAACAGCACTAAACCATGGCTACACCTTC.

This chain joins TRBV2 and TRBJ2-7; a weak D match, TRBD2 (6 bases). Germline values: CDR1 SNHLY, CDR2 FYNNEI. The CDR3 is made up of 15 amino acids. Trimming took 6 bases from V and 7 from J, leaving 22 bases between them. CDR3 DNA: TGTGCCAGCAGCCCGGGACTCCCAAGATCCGAGGAGCAGTACTTC. It codes for CASSPGLPRSEEQYF.

CDR3 sequence: CASSLEDPGGEQYF. The CDR3 nucleotides are TGCGCCAGCAGCTTGGAGGACCCGGGCGGGGAGCAGTACTTC. This sequence joins TRBV5-1 and TRBJ2-7, with D tentatively TRBD2 (5 bases). The CDR3 has 14 amino acids. Germline CDR1 is SGHRS and CDR2 is YFSETQ. V was cut by 0 bases and J by 7 bases, with 14 bases left in between.